These 25 T cell receptor beta chains were sequenced from one sample in a study of blood T cell repertoires in COVID-19. Only in-frame clones appear in the TCRdb table, and some are missing; sequencing was by immunoSEQ multiplex PCR. The sample consists of about 140,000 clones, over 75% of them appearing once. The specimen was PBMCs or T cells enriched from blood (not recorded which). These receptor sequences come from a woman in her 50s who had recovered from COVID-19.

This clone was recorded only once. This chain joins TRBV29-1 and TRBJ2-7, with 8 bases lining up with TRBD2. This CDR3 spans 12 amino acids. With V trimmed by 7 bases and J by 4 bases, 6 bases remained unmatched. The germline gives CDR1 SQVTM, CDR2 ANQGSEA. CDR3: CSAGGVAYEQYF. The CDR3 DNA is TGCAGCGCCGGGGGGGTGGCGTACGAGCAGTACTTC.

The rearrangement links TRBV7-9 to TRBJ2-7; TRBD1 is a possible D gene (5 bases). The CDR3 consists of 12 residues. The germline V gene has CDR1 SEHNR and CDR2 FQNEAQ (reference sequence). The V end was cut by 3 bases, the J end by 5 bases, with 8 bases between. Written as DNA, the CDR3 is TGTGCCAGCAGCTTTACAGGAGACGAGCAGTACTTC. Its protein product is CASSFTGDEQYF.

This chain links TRBV3-1 (or the pseudogene TRBV3-2) with TRBJ2-5; TRBD1 matches at 8 bases. From germline, CDR1 is LGHDT and CDR2 YNNKEL (reference sequence). With V trimmed by 1 base and J by 5 bases, 6 bases remained unmatched. The CDR3 totals 15 residues. Written as DNA, the CDR3 is TGTGCCAGCAGCCAAGGTTTAGACAGGGGTGAGACCCAGTACTTC. Translated, it gives CASSQGLDRGETQYF.

CDR3 sequence: CASSLKNNPGTEAFF. Written as DNA, the CDR3 is TGTGCCAGCAGCTTAAAGAACAACCCAGGGACTGAAGCTTTCTTT. This rearrangement joins TRBV11-2 to TRBJ1-1; a possible D gene is TRBD1 (5 bases). The germline gives CDR1 SGHAT, CDR2 FQNNGV. The CDR3 sequence is 15 residues long. V dropped 2 bases and J dropped 5 bases, with 15 bases sitting between them.

The chain uses TRBV12-5 and TRBJ2-7, with a possible D match to TRBD1 (5 bases). This CDR3 contains 13 residues. V lost 6 bases, J lost 4 bases, and 13 bases lay in between. CDR1 LGHNT and CDR2 FRNRAP come from the germline V gene. The CDR3 region has the DNA TGTGCTAGTGGGACGACAGAGGCATACGAGCAGTACTTC. This translates into CASGTTEAYEQYF.

The CDR3 DNA reads TGTGCCAGCAGCCCCTTAGACAGACCCACTGAAGCTTTCTTT. Protein: CASSPLDRPTEAFF. The rearrangement joins TRBV5-5 to TRBJ1-1; a possible D gene is TRBD1 (5 bases). Trimming took off 4 bases at V and 4 bases at J, with 14 bases between the two ends. This CDR3 is built from 14 residues. Germline V CDR1 and CDR2: SGHKS, YYEKEE (reference sequence). The full variable domain, its missing parts supplied by reference TRBV5-5 and TRBJ1-1, is DAGVTQSPTHLIKTRGQQVTLRCSPISGHKSVSWYQQVLGQGPQFIFQYYEKEERGRGNFPDRFSARQFPNYSSELNVNALLLGDSALYLCASSPLDRPTEAFFGQGTRLTVV.

The CDR3 spells CASSSASGSSYNEQFF. In DNA, the CDR3 is TGTGCCAGCAGCTCCGCTAGCGGCAGCTCCTACAATGAGCAGTTCTTC. V gene TRBV7-7 combines with J gene TRBJ2-1; 7 positions match TRBD2. Germline V gene sequence: CDR1 SSHAT, CDR2 FNYEAQ (reference sequence). J was trimmed by 0 bases and V by 4 bases; bases with no gene match: 6. The CDR3 is 16 residues long.

The sample holds a few counts of this clone. The V gene is TRBV3-1 (or the pseudogene TRBV3-2), the J gene TRBJ1-1; no clear D gene. Between the trimmed V and J ends, which lost 8 bases and 3 bases, there was a span of 10 bases. Germline values: CDR1 LGHDT, CDR2 YNNKEL (reference sequence). The CDR3 has 12 residues. CDR3 coding DNA: TGTGCCAGCCGGTACGGGGACACTGAAGCTTTCTTT. This translates into CASRYGDTEAFF.

The rearrangement uses TRBV28 and TRBJ2-1; possibly TRBD1 for D (6 bases). The CDR3 covers 12 residues. Germline lookup yields CDR1 MDHEN and CDR2 SYDVKM. V was trimmed by 6 bases and J by 8 bases, leaving 11 bases between them. CDR3 residues: CASSTTGYEQFF. CDR3 bases: TGTGCCAGCAGCACGACAGGCTATGAGCAGTTCTTC.

The CDR3 coding sequence is TGTGCCAGCAGTTACTCGCCCGGGTTCCAAGAGACCCAGTACTTC. This sequence encodes CASSYSPGFQETQYF. The chain combines TRBV6-5 with TRBJ2-5; D is ambiguous. Germline CDR1 and CDR2: MNHEY and SVGAGI. Trimming took 0 bases from V and 1 from J, leaving 9 bases between them. The CDR3 extends over 15 amino acids.

This rearrangement joins TRBV5-1 to TRBJ2-7, with 15 bases that match TRBD2. With V trimmed by 6 bases and J by 5 bases, 12 bases remained unmatched. The CDR3 covers 17 residues. CDR1 SGHRS and CDR2 YFSETQ come from the germline V gene. The CDR3 coding sequence is TGCGCCAGCACCAGTGGACTAGCGGGAGGGGGGCGAAACGAGCAGTACTTC. Its translation is CASTSGLAGGGRNEQYF.

The V and J genes are TRBV7-9 and TRBJ2-7; 9 bases fit TRBD1. This CDR3 has 14 amino acids. The germline V gene has CDR1 SEHNR and CDR2 FQNEAQ (reference sequence). The J segment lost 6 bases and the V segment lost 4 bases, leaving 7 bases of the junction unmatched. The chain's CDR3 is CASSSWTGEGEQYF. CDR3 DNA: TGTGCCAGCAGCTCTTGGACAGGGGAGGGCGAGCAGTACTTC.

This chain joins TRBV3-1 (or the pseudogene TRBV3-2) and TRBJ2-5, with D maybe TRBD1 (5 bases). This CDR3 contains 16 residues. CDR1 LGHDT and CDR2 YNNKEL come from the germline V gene (reference sequence). The germline V and J ends were trimmed by 4 bases and 5 bases, with 20 bases remaining between them. CDR3 residues: CASSLGVSKGRETQYF. The CDR3 nucleotides read TGTGCCAGCAGCCTAGGGGTATCGAAAGGGCGGGAGACCCAGTACTTC.

The J gene is TRBJ1-1, the V gene TRBV2, with D unclear. The ends were cut back, 4 bases at V and 4 bases at J, with 10 bases in the middle. This CDR3 spans 13 amino acids. Germline values: CDR1 SNHLY, CDR2 FYNNEI. The CDR3 spells CASSVRISTEAFF. The CDR3 DNA reads TGTGCCAGCAGTGTGCGGATTTCCACTGAAGCTTTCTTT.

The V call is TRBV5-7, the J call TRBJ2-7; no definite D call. TRBV5-7 is known as an ORF, though its function is uncertain. This CDR3 is built from 12 residues. Between the trimmed V and J ends, which lost 1 base and 3 bases, there was a span of 5 bases. The CDR3 spells CASSLWSYEQYF. DNA of the CDR3: TGTGCCAGCAGCTTGTGGAGCTACGAGCAGTACTTC.

V and J are TRBV27 and TRBJ1-6; no reliable D call. Trimming stripped 3 bases from V and 8 bases from J, with 17 bases between. CDR3 length: 16 amino acids. The germline V gene has CDR1 MNHEY and CDR2 SMNVEV (reference sequence). The CDR3 DNA sequence: TGTGCCAGCAGTTTGGGCCCCGTACGGAATGATTCACCCCTCCACTTT. This encodes CASSLGPVRNDSPLHF.

V is TRBV29-1 and J is TRBJ2-7; 11 bases match TRBD2. CDR1 and CDR2 from the germline V gene are SQVTM and ANQGSEA. The CDR3 consists of 13 residues. Losses at the gene ends were 7 bases for V and 6 bases for J; bases not matched to a gene: 8. CDR3 sequence reads: CSAQLAGVGEQYF. The DNA of the CDR3 is TGCAGCGCCCAACTAGCGGGAGTTGGCGAGCAGTACTTC.

The chain recombines TRBV4-1 with TRBJ1-2; 10 bases map to TRBD1. The germline V gene has CDR1 MGHRA and CDR2 YSYEKL. The CDR3 runs 16 residues. J was trimmed by 1 base and V by 2 bases; bases with no gene match: 4. The CDR3 DNA follows: TGCGCCAGCAGCCAACCCGGGACAGGGGATAACTATGGCTACACCTTC. It translates to CASSQPGTGDNYGYTF.

V gene TRBV18 combines with J gene TRBJ2-1, with 7 bases matching TRBD2. The trim removed 3 bases at V and 7 bases at J, leaving 6 bases unmatched. CDR1 and CDR2 (germline): KGHSH, LQKENI. CDR3 length: 14 residues. CDR3 sequence reads: CASSPQGRGNEQFF. CDR3 DNA sequence: TGTGCCAGCTCACCCCAAGGGAGGGGTAATGAGCAGTTCTTC.

The gene calls are TRBV18 and TRBJ1-4; D is uncertain. V was clipped by 0 bases and J by 7 bases, with 12 bases between them. CDR1 is KGHSH and CDR2 is LQKENI in the germline V gene. The CDR3 has 15 amino acids. CDR3 sequence: CASSPPSQSSEKLFF. In DNA form, the CDR3 reads TGTGCCAGCTCACCACCGTCGCAGTCTAGTGAAAAACTGTTTTTT.

This clone was counted only a few times. J is TRBJ2-3 and V is TRBV7-9; perhaps TRBD1 as D (6 bases). CDR1 and CDR2 (germline): SEHNR, FQNEAQ (reference sequence). The V end was cut by 8 bases, the J end by 4 bases, with 10 bases between. CDR3 length: 12 amino acids. The CDR3 DNA sequence: TGTGCCAGCGTACAGGGCCCAGATACGCAGTATTTT. It encodes CASVQGPDTQYF.

The chain joins TRBV12-5 to TRBJ1-2, with TRBD1 matching over 9 bases. Germline assignment: CDR1 LGHNT and CDR2 FRNRAP. The length of the CDR3 is 14 residues. Trimming at V came to 2 bases and at J to 6 bases, leaving 4 bases not matched to a gene. CDR3 loop: CASGLPGTGNGYTF. CDR3 bases: TGTGCTAGTGGTTTGCCAGGGACAGGGAATGGCTACACCTTC.

The CDR3 sequence is CASSPQGALGGYTF. The CDR3 DNA reads as TGTGCCAGCAGCCCCCAGGGGGCATTGGGTGGCTACACCTTC. The chain links TRBV11-2 to TRBJ1-2; 8 bases align to TRBD1. The germline CDR1 and CDR2 sequences are SGHAT and FQNNGV. V shed 5 bases and J 7 bases; nucleotides not matched to a gene: 9. The CDR3 covers 14 residues.

The chain uses TRBV18 and TRBJ2-7, with 9 nucleotides matching TRBD1. This CDR3 region has 17 residues. With 4 bases clipped from V and 2 bases from J, the junction kept 12 bases outside the gene matches. The V gene's germline CDR1 is KGHSH and CDR2 LQKENI. CDR3 DNA sequence: TGTGCCAGCTCACTCCGGACAGGGGTTGGGGGTACCTACGAGCAGTACTTC. Protein: CASSLRTGVGGTYEQYF.

The rearrangement joins TRBV10-1 to TRBJ2-1, with D perhaps TRBD1 (6 bases). Germline CDR1 WNHNN, CDR2 SYGVQD (reference sequence). V was cut by 0 bases and J by 9 bases, with 15 bases left in between. CDR3 length equals 15 residues. Here the CDR3 DNA reads TGCGCCAGCAGTGAGTCGGTAGGACAGACCGCTGAGCAGTTCTTC. As protein: CASSESVGQTAEQFF.